These 20 T cell receptor beta chains originate from one sample sequenced in a study of blood T cell repertoires in COVID-19. The repertoire was sequenced with immunoSEQ multiplex PCR; TCRdb's copy has only in-frame clones and lacks some. The sample has tens of thousands of clones; 82% are singletons. The sample comprised peripheral blood. The receptor source for this set is a man aged 50 or older with acute or convalescent COVID-19.

This chain connects TRBV12-1 to TRBJ2-1; TRBD2 is the table's D call, not checked against the DNA. TRBV12-1 is a known pseudogene. This CDR3 region has 17 residues. CDR3 sequence reads: CASSFPPPSGGYNEQFF. The CDR3 nucleotides read TGTGCCAGCAGCTTCCCCCCTCCTAGCGGGGGTTACAATGAGCAGTTCTTC.

This chain connects TRBV28 to TRBJ1-2; 7 positions agree with TRBD1. The germline gives CDR1 MDHEN, CDR2 SYDVKM. The junction had 12 bases not matched to a gene; V was cut back by 8 bases and J by 6 bases. This CDR3 has 14 residues. CDR3 sequence reads: CASHTGQELNGYTF. The DNA for the CDR3 is TGTGCCAGCCATACTGGACAGGAGTTGAATGGCTACACCTTC.

The rearrangement uses TRBV6-6 and TRBJ1-2; no definite D call. This CDR3 is 15 amino acids long. The ends were cut back, 7 bases at V and 3 bases at J, with 18 bases in the middle. Germline V gene sequence: CDR1 MNHNY, CDR2 SVGAGI (reference sequence). CDR3 in amino acids: CASIQLTHSHYGYTF. CDR3 DNA: TGTGCCAGCATTCAACTCACCCACTCTCACTATGGCTACACCTTC.

This sequence joins TRBV7-2 and TRBJ1-2; D not certain. The ends were cut back, 7 bases at V and 0 bases at J, with 18 bases in the middle. Germline values: CDR1 SGHTA, CDR2 FQGNSA. The CDR3 consists of 16 residues. CDR3 nucleotides: TGTGCCAGCAAATTTATTTGGACGGAGGCTAACTATGGCTACACCTTC. It codes for CASKFIWTEANYGYTF.

The gene calls are TRBV18 and TRBJ2-3; possibly TRBD1 for D (6 bases). The CDR3 spans 13 residues. Trimming removed 3 bases at V and 6 bases at J, with 10 bases between. The V gene's germline CDR1 is KGHSH and CDR2 LQKENI. In DNA form, the CDR3 reads TGTGCCAGCTCACCGGGGGCGCAGGATACGCAGTATTTT. Translating it yields CASSPGAQDTQYF.

The V and J genes are TRBV5-4 and TRBJ1-1; D is possibly TRBD1 (5 bases). Germline assignment: CDR1 SGHNT and CDR2 YYREEE (reference sequence). CDR3 length: 14 amino acids. Trimming removed 4 bases at V and 1 base at J, with 11 bases between. The CDR3 sequence is CASSPGVENTEAFF. CDR3 DNA: TGTGCCAGCAGCCCGGGGGTGGAGAACACTGAAGCTTTCTTT.

The chain carries TRBV9 and TRBJ2-7; TRBD2 matches at 8 bases. Germline V gene data show CDR1 as SGDLS and CDR2 as YYNGEE. J was trimmed by 5 bases and V by 3 bases; bases with no gene match: 7. This CDR3 has 14 amino acids. CDR3 loop: CASSETLSGNEQYF. CDR3 in DNA: TGTGCCAGCAGCGAAACTCTTAGCGGGAACGAGCAGTACTTC.

The chain uses TRBV5-1 and TRBJ2-3; D ambiguous. CDR3 length equals 14 residues. Germline assignment: CDR1 SGHRS and CDR2 YFSETQ. V was cut by 2 bases and J by 2 bases, with 9 bases left in between. The CDR3 is CASSFSLPTDTQYF. The CDR3 nucleotides read TGCGCCAGCAGCTTTTCCCTACCCACAGATACGCAGTATTTT.

The rearrangement links TRBV5-1 to TRBJ1-1, with D perhaps TRBD1 (5 bases). Per the germline V gene, CDR1 is SGHRS and CDR2 is YFSETQ. V shed 5 bases and J shed 1 base, with 9 bases lying between them. The CDR3 is 13 amino acids. CDR3: CASSSTGNTEAFF. The CDR3 DNA reads as TGCGCCAGCAGTTCTACAGGGAACACTGAAGCTTTCTTT.

The V gene is TRBV7-3, the J gene TRBJ2-7; perhaps TRBD2 as D (5 bases). The ends were cut back, 5 bases at V and 6 bases at J, with 14 bases in the middle. Germline CDR1 and CDR2: SGHTA and FQGTGA. The CDR3 is 13 residues long. As DNA, the CDR3 is TGTGCCAGCAGCCCTCAGCCCGGAGGCGAGCAGTACTTC. Its translation: CASSPQPGGEQYF. The full variable domain, with the rest looked up from reference TRBV7-3 and TRBJ2-7, is GAGVSQTPSNKVTEKGKYVELRCDPISGHTALYWYRQSLGQGPEFLIYFQGTGAADDSGLPNDRFFAVRPEGSVSTLKIQRTERGDSAVYLCASSPQPGGEQYFGPGTRLTVT.

The rearrangement joins TRBV7-3 to TRBJ2-3; D might be TRBD2 (6 bases). Germline V lookup: CDR1 SGHTA, CDR2 FQGTGA. V was trimmed by 4 bases and J by 0 bases, leaving 23 bases between them. This CDR3 contains 19 residues. Here the CDR3 DNA reads TGTGCCAGCAGCTCCGGGAGTCGCGGTCGCCGAGGAAGCACAGATACGCAGTATTTT. This sequence encodes CASSSGSRGRRGSTDTQYF.

The chain uses TRBV27 and TRBJ1-5; D might be TRBD1 (5 bases). The CDR3 loop spans 13 amino acids. CDR1 and CDR2 (germline): MNHEY, SMNVEV (reference sequence). V was pared by 1 base and J by 6 bases, with 7 bases between. As DNA, the CDR3 is TGTGCCAGCAGTTTATGGGGGGGTCAGCCCCAGCATTTT. Translation: CASSLWGGQPQHF.

The CDR3 bases are TGTGCCAGCAGCGTAGTAGATGACAATGAGCAGTTCTTC. Translation: CASSVVDDNEQFF. This chain uses TRBV9 with TRBJ2-1, with unresolved D. CDR1 and CDR2 from the germline V gene are SGDLS and YYNGEE. CDR3 length equals 13 residues. With 0 bases removed from V and 5 bases from J, the gap between germline ends came to 6 bases.

The chain joins TRBV30 to TRBJ1-2; TRBD1 might be the D (6 bases). V dropped 4 bases and J dropped 4 bases, with 7 bases sitting between them. The CDR3 spans 11 residues. CDR1 and CDR2 from the germline V gene are GTSNPN and SVGIG (reference sequence). CDR3 sequence: CAWTGAYGYTF. For the CDR3, the DNA is TGTGCCTGGACAGGGGCCTATGGCTACACCTTC.

The chain recombines TRBV28 with TRBJ1-5; possible D gene TRBD1, 6 bases. CDR1 is MDHEN, CDR2 SYDVKM, per germline. V gave up 7 bases and J gave up 6 bases, with 16 bases separating them. The CDR3 has 14 residues. CDR3 in DNA: TGTGCCAGCACCGCCGGGGGGGCGTTTCAGCCCCAGCATTTT. Translated, it gives CASTAGGAFQPQHF.

CDR3 DNA sequence: TGTGCCAGCAGTATACGGACAGGGTGGGAGCTGTTTTTT. As protein: CASSIRTGWELFF. The V gene is TRBV6-6, the J gene TRBJ2-2, with 8 bases aligning to TRBD1. V trimming: 5 bases; J trimming: 9 bases; junction bases outside the gene matches: 5. The CDR3 is 13 residues long. CDR1 and CDR2 (germline): MNHNY, SVGAGI (reference sequence).

V usage is TRBV29-1 and J usage is TRBJ1-1; no clear D gene. V dropped 7 bases and J dropped 8 bases, with 14 bases sitting between them. Germline V gives CDR1 SQVTM, CDR2 ANQGSEA. This CDR3 comprises 11 residues. The CDR3 protein is CSANEGSEAFF. The DNA of the CDR3 is TGCAGCGCGAATGAGGGATCCGAAGCTTTCTTT.

J is TRBJ2-7 and V is TRBV11-2; 11 nucleotides line up with TRBD2. The J segment lost 3 bases and the V segment lost 7 bases, leaving 8 bases of the junction unmatched. This CDR3 is 15 amino acids long. The germline V gene encodes CDR1 SGHAT and CDR2 FQNNGV. The CDR3 sequence: CASTLLAGAGYEQYF. The DNA for the CDR3 is TGTGCCAGCACGTTACTAGCGGGAGCCGGCTACGAGCAGTACTTC.

The chain links TRBV3-1 (or the pseudogene TRBV3-2) to TRBJ1-5; D possibly corresponds to TRBD1 (6 bases). V lost 0 bases and J 1 base, leaving 16 bases between the germline ends. The CDR3 covers 18 residues. CDR1 and CDR2 (germline): LGHDT, YNNKEL (reference sequence). CDR3 protein: CASSQDATGGRSNQPQHF. The CDR3 DNA reads TGTGCCAGCAGCCAAGACGCCACCGGGGGGCGAAGCAATCAGCCCCAGCATTTT.

The genes are TRBV3-1 (or the pseudogene TRBV3-2) and TRBJ1-2, with TRBD1 identical over 7 bases. The CDR3 consists of 12 residues. Germline values: CDR1 LGHDT, CDR2 YNNKEL (reference sequence). The trim removed 5 bases at V and 7 bases at J, leaving 4 bases unmatched. CDR3 residues: CASSETGLGYTF. In DNA, the CDR3 is TGTGCCAGCAGCGAGACAGGGCTTGGCTACACCTTC.